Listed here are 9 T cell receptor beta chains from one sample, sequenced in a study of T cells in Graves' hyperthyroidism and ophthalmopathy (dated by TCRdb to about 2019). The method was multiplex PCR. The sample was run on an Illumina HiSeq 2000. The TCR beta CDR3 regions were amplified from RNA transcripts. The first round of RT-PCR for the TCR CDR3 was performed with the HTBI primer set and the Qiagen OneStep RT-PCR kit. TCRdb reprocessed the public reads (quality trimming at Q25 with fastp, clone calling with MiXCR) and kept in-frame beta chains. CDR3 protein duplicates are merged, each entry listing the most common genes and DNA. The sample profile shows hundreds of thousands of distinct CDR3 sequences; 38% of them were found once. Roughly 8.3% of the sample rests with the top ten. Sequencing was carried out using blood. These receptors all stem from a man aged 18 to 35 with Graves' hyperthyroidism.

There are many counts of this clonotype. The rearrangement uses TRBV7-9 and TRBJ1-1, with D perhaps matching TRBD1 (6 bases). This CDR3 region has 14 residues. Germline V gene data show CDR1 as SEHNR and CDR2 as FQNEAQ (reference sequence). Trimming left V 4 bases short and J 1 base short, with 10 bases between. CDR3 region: CASSSWTANTEAFF. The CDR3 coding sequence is TGTGCCAGCAGCTCCTGGACAGCGAACACTGAAGCTTTCTTT.

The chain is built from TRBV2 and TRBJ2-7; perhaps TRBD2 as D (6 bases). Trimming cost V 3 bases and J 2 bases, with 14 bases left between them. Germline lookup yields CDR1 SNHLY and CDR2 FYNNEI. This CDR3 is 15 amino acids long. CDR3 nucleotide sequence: TGTGCCAGCAGTGAGCTGGCTAGCGCTACCTACGAGCAGTACTTC. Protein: CASSELASATYEQYF.

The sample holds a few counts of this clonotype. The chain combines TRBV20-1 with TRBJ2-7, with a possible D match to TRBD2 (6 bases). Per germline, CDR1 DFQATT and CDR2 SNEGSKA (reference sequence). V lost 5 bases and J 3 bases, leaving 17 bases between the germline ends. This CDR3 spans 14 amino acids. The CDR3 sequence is CSARDWDGSYEQYF. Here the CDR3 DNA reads TGCAGTGCTCGGGACTGGGACGGGAGCTACGAGCAGTACTTC.

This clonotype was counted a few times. The CDR3, as DNA: TGTGCCACTTTTGACCTCAACACTGAAGCTTTCTTT. Translation gives CATFDLNTEAFF. The V and J genes are TRBV5-4 and TRBJ1-1; D call uncertain. The ends were cut back, 9 bases at V and 2 bases at J, with 11 bases in the middle. In germline, CDR1 is SGHNT, CDR2 YYREEE (reference sequence). This CDR3 has 12 amino acids.

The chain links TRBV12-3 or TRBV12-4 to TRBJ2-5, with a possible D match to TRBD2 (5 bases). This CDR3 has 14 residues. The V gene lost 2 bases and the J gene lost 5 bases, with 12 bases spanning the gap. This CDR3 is CASSLQARGETQYF. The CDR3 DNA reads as TGTGCCAGCAGTTTACAGGCACGCGGGGAGACCCAGTACTTC.

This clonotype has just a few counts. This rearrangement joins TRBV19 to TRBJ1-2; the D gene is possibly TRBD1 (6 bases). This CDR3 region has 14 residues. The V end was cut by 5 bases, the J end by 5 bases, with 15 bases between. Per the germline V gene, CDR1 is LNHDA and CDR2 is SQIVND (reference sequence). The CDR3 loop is CASSQGAGVYGYTF. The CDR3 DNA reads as TGTGCCAGTAGTCAAGGAGCAGGGGTTTATGGCTACACCTTC.

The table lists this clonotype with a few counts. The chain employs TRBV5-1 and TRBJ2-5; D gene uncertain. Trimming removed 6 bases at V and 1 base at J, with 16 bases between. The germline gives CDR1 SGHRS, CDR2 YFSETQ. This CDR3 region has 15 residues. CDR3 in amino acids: CASTRAQPIQETQYF. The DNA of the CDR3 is TGCGCCAGCACTAGAGCCCAACCAATCCAAGAGACCCAGTACTTC.

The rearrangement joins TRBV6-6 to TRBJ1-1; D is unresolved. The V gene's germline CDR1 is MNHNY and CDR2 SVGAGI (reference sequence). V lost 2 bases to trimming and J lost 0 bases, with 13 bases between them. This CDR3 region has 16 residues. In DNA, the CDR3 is TGTGCCAGCAGTTACCGGGAGGGTCGCATGAACACTGAAGCTTTCTTT. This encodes CASSYREGRMNTEAFF.

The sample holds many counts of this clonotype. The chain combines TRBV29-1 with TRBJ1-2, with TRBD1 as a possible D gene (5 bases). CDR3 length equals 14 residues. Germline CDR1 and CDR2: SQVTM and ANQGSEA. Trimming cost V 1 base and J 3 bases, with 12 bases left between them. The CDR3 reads CSVEGPEGDYGYTF. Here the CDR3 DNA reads TGCAGCGTTGAAGGCCCGGAAGGGGACTATGGCTACACCTTC.